Here is one T cell receptor beta chain with its context. The CDR3 covers 14 residues. V gave up 4 bases and J gave up 2 bases, with 9 bases separating them. The V gene's germline CDR1 is MNHEY and CDR2 SVGAGI. Original handling: Quantification of nucleated cells was approximated via reference gene primer amplification. Data came from immunoSEQ multiplex PCR; TCRdb stores just in-frame clones and leaves some out. V, J and clone size are those of that table, while D and trimming were read from the DNA. The repertoire has about 150,000 clones, about 90% of them found once; the top ten carry 0.55%. This record comes from a study of blood T cell repertoires in COVID-19. Turning to the study itself: COVID-19 samples from acute and convalescent phases originated in the United States, Italy and Spain. The cDNA or gDNA used as material had been derived from T cells, B-cell-depleted T cells, or PBMCs.

Sequencing was done on a sample of peripheral blood. The chain uses TRBV6-5 and TRBJ2-1; no clear D gene. This receptor was obtained from a man aged 50-60 years with acute or convalescent COVID-19. The CDR3 nucleotides read TGTGCCAGCAGTTCGTCAGACACCTACAATGAGCAGTTCTTC. It codes for CASSSSDTYNEQFF.